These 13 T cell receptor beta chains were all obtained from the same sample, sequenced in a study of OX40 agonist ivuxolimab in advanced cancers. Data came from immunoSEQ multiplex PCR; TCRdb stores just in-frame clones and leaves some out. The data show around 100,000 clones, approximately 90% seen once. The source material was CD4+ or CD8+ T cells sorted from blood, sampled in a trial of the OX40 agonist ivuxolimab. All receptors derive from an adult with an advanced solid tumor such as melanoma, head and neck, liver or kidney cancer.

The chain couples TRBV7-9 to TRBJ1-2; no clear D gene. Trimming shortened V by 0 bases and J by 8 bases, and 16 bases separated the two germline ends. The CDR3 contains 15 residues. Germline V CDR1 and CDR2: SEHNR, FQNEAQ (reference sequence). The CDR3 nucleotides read TGTGCCAGCAGCTTAGCGATGAACAGTAGAGGAGGCTACACCTTC. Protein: CASSLAMNSRGGYTF.

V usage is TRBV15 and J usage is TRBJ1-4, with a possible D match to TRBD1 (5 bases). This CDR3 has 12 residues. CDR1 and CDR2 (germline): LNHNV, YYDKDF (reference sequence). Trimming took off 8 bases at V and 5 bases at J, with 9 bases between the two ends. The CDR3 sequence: CATEAGNEKLFF. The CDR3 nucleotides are TGTGCCACCGAAGCAGGGAATGAAAAACTGTTTTTT.

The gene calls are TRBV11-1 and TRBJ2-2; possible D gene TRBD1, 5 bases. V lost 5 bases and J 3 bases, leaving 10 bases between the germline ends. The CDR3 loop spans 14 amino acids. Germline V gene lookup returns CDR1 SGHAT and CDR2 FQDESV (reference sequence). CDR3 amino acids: CASSRGQDTGELFF. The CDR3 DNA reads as TGTGCCAGCAGCCGCGGACAAGACACCGGGGAGCTGTTTTTT.

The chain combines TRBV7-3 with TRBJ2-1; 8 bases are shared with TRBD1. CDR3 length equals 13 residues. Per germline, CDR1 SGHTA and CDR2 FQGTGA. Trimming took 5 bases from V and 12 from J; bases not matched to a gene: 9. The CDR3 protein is CASSMGQASVQFF. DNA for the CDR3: TGTGCCAGCAGCATGGGACAGGCCTCTGTGCAGTTCTTC. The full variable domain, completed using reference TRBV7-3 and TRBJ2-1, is GAGVSQTPSNKVTEKGKYVELRCDPISGHTALYWYRQSLGQGPEFLIYFQGTGAADDSGLPNDRFFAVRPEGSVSTLKIQRTERGDSAVYLCASSMGQASVQFFGPGTRLTVL.

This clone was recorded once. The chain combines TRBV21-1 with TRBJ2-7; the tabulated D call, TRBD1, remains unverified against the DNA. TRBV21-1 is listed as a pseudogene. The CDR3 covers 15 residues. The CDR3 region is CASSKKGPGSYEQYF. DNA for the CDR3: TGTGCCAGCAGCAAAAAGGGGCCTGGTTCCTACGAGCAGTACTTC.

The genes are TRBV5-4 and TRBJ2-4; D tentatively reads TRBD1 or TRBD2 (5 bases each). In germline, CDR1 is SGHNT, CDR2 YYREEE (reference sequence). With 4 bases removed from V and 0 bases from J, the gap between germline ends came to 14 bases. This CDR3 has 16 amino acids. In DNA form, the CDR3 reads TGTGCCAGCAGCGAGGGTGGGGCTCTAGCCAAAAACATTCAGTACTTC. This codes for CASSEGGALAKNIQYF.

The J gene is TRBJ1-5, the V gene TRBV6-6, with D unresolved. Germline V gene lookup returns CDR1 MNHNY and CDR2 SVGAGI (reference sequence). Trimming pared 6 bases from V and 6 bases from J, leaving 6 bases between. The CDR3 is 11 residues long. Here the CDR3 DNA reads TGTGCCAGCAGATTGGTTCAGCCCCAGCATTTT. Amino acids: CASRLVQPQHF.

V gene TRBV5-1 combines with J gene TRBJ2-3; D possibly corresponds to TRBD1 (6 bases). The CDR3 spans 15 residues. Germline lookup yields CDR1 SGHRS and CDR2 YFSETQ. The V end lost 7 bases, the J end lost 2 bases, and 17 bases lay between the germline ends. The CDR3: CASGLGHRSTDTQYF. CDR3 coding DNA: TGCGCCAGCGGACTGGGACATCGTTCCACAGATACGCAGTATTTT. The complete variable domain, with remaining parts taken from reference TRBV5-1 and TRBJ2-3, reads KAGVTQTPRYLIKTRGQQVTLSCSPISGHRSVSWYQQTPGQGLQFLFEYFSETQRNKGNFPGRFSGRQFSNSRSEMNVSTLELGDSALYLCASGLGHRSTDTQYFGPGTRLTVL.

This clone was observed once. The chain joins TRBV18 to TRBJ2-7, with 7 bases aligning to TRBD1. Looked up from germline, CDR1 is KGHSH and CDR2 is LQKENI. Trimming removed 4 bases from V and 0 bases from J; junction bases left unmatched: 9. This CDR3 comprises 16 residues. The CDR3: CASSQRRDSSSYEQYF. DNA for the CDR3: TGTGCCAGCTCACAACGCAGGGACAGCAGCTCCTACGAGCAGTACTTC.

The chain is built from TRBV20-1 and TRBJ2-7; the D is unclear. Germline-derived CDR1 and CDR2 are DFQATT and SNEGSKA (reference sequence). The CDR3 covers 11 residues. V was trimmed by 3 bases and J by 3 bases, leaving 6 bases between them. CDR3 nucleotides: TGCAGTGCTAGCCCTCTCTACGAGCAGTACTTC. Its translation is CSASPLYEQYF.

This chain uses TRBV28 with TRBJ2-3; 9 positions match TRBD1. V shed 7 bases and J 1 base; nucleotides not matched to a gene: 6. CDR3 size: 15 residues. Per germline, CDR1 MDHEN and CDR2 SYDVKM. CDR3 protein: CASTHRGLGTDTQYF. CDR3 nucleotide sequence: TGTGCCAGCACACACAGGGGGCTTGGCACAGATACGCAGTATTTT.

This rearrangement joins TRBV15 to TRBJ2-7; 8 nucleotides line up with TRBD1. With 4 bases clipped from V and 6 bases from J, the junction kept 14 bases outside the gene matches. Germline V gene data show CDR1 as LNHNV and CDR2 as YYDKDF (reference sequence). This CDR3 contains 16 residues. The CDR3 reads CATSTPWGQGATEQYF. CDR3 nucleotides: TGTGCCACCAGCACCCCCTGGGGGCAGGGGGCTACCGAGCAGTACTTC. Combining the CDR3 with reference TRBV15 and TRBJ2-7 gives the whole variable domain DAMVIQNPRYQVTQFGKPVTLSCSQTLNHNVMYWYQQKSSQAPKLLFHYYDKDFNNEADTPDNFQSRRPNTSFCFLDIRSPGLGDTAMYLCATSTPWGQGATEQYFGPGTRLTVT.

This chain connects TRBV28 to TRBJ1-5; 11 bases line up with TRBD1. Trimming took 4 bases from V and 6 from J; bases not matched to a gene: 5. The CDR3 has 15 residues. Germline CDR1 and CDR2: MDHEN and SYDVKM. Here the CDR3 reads CASSSPGQGGQPQHF. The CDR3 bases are TGTGCCAGCAGTTCTCCGGGACAGGGGGGTCAGCCCCAGCATTTT.